These T cell receptor beta chains were read from a single sample in a study of early T cells in non-severe SARS-CoV-2 infection. From the 5' RACE reads, TCRdb called clonotypes with MiXCR, one entry per CDR3 protein. Of 40,000 to 45,000 distinct CDR3 sequences detected, approximately 6.5% appear once; the ten largest clones hold less than 25%. The sequencing used whole blood, collected at baseline. Every receptor here comes from an adult who was a healthcare worker with PCR-confirmed SARS-CoV-2 infection or an uninfected control (not recorded which). CDR3s include the opening cysteine and the closing phenylalanine or tryptophan. Each record gives: D gene, J gene, V gene, clone size, CDR3 DNA, CDR3 protein. D genes are given only for firm matches. Expanded clones get a size class; other rows say once, few or many, or leave the size out.

>-|TRBJ1-2|TRBV19|few
TGTGCCAGTAGAACCCTTGGCGGCTACACCTTC
CASRTLGGYTF
>TRBD2|TRBJ2-5|TRBV6-6|-
TGTGCCAGCAGGCAGACTAGCAGGGAGACCCAGTACTTC
CASRQTSRETQYF
>-|TRBJ1-4|TRBV19|few
TGTGCCAGTAGGAACCGGGGAGACGCAACTAATGAAAAACTGTTTTTT
CASRNRGDATNEKLFF
>-|TRBJ2-3|TRBV5-1|few
TGCGCCAGCAGCCCCTGGACAGCAAGCACAGATACGCAGTATTTT
CASSPWTASTDTQYF
>-|TRBJ2-1|TRBV3-1|few
TGTGCCAGCAGCCGGGGGGATAATGAGCAGTTCTTC
CASSRGDNEQFF
>-|TRBJ1-6|TRBV11-2|many
TGTGCCAGCAGCCGAAACTTAGCAGGGAGCTCCTATAATTCACCCCTCCACTTT
CASSRNLAGSSYNSPLHF
>TRBD1|TRBJ2-1|TRBV7-2|-
TGTGCCAGCAGCTCCCTCGGGACAGGCTACAATGAGCAGTTCTTC
CASSSLGTGYNEQFF
>-|TRBJ2-7|TRBV7-9|many
TGTGCCAGCAGCTTAGGTTCAGGGGCCTACGAGCAGTACTTC
CASSLGSGAYEQYF
>-|TRBJ2-1|TRBV18|few
TGTGCCAGCTCACCACGGGACGGGGTTGTGGTCTTC
CASSPRDGVVVF
>-|TRBJ2-7|TRBV27|many
TGTGCCAGCAGTCCTTACAACCTCTACGAGCAGTACTTC
CASSPYNLYEQYF
>-|TRBJ1-1|TRBV6-6|many
TGTGCCAGCAGACCCCCGGGCCGAGGGACTGAAGCTTTCTTT
CASRPPGRGTEAFF
>-|TRBJ2-3|TRBV20-1|few
TGCAGTGCTAGTCTACATCGTTCTAGCACAGATACGCAGTATTTT
CSASLHRSSTDTQYF
>TRBD1|TRBJ2-5|TRBV6-5|-
TGTGCCAGCAGTTATGCGCGGACAGGGGGAGATTATTCGGAAGAGACCCAGTACTTC
CASSYARTGGDYSEETQYF
>-|TRBJ1-1|TRBV5-1|few
TGCGCCAGCAGCGTAACACAGTTTATGAACACTGAAGCTTTCTTT
CASSVTQFMNTEAFF
>-|TRBJ1-1|TRBV29-1|few
TGCAGCGTTAGTAGTGGAGCGGCGAACACTGAAGCTTTCTTT
CSVSSGAANTEAFF
>-|TRBJ1-3|TRBV13|-
TGTGCCAGCAGTTCTGACATCCCTGGAAACACCATATATTTT
CASSSDIPGNTIYF
>-|TRBJ1-4|TRBV20-1|-
TGCAGTGCTAGATCGGGGGCGGCTGAAAAACTGTTTTTT
CSARSGAAEKLFF
>-|TRBJ1-2|TRBV7-2|few
TGTGCCAGCGAGGGAGGAAACTATGGCTACACCTTC
CASEGGNYGYTF
>TRBD2|TRBJ2-3|TRBV3-1|-
TGTGCCAGCAGCCGGGGAGCGGGAAACGGGGATACGCAGTATTTT
CASSRGAGNGDTQYF
>TRBD2|TRBJ2-5|TRBV7-2|many
TGTGCCAGCAGCCCGGGACTAGCTGAAGAGACCCAGTACTTC
CASSPGLAEETQYF
>TRBD2|TRBJ2-2|TRBV7-6|-
TGTGCCAGCAGCCCCCCGGGAGGGGCGACCTTCACCGGGGAGCTGTTTTTT
CASSPPGGATFTGELFF
>TRBD2|TRBJ2-1|TRBV5-1|-
TGCGCCAGCAACTTGGAACTAGCGGGAGCTTCGAATGAGCAGTTCTTC
CASNLELAGASNEQFF
>-|TRBJ2-7|TRBV7-9|few
TGTGCCAGCAGCCTAATGTCAGGGGAGCAGTACTTC
CASSLMSGEQYF
>-|TRBJ2-3|TRBV28|-
TGTGCCAGCAGCACCTCTAGCACAGATACGCAGTATTTT
CASSTSSTDTQYF
>TRBD2|TRBJ2-1|TRBV19|-
TGTGCCAGTAGTCCAGATGCGGGGGGGCTGAGTGAGCAGTTCTTC
CASSPDAGGLSEQFF
>-|TRBJ1-2|TRBV6-5|many
TGTGCCAGCAGCAGAGCAAGGAGCGGCTACACCTTC
CASSRARSGYTF
>TRBD1|TRBJ1-2|TRBV7-2|few
TGTGCCAGCAGCCCCCCATTCACAGGGGGCTATGGCTACACCTTC
CASSPPFTGGYGYTF
>-|TRBJ2-5|TRBV7-9|few
TGTGCCAGCACCTCCCCCGTAGAGACCCAGTACTTC
CASTSPVETQYF
>-|TRBJ2-7|TRBV20-1|few
TGCAGTGCCACAAAACGTGGGGGGAACGGCTACGAGCAGTACTTC
CSATKRGGNGYEQYF
>-|TRBJ2-4|TRBV3-1|medium-sized
TGTGCCAGCAGCCTGGGACGCTACATTCAGTACTTC
CASSLGRYIQYF
>-|TRBJ2-2|TRBV7-2|-
TGTGCCAGCAGCTTAGGAACGGGGTTAACCGGGGAGCTGTTTTTT
CASSLGTGLTGELFF
>TRBD1|TRBJ2-7|TRBV12-3/TRBV12-4|many
TGTGCCAGCAGTTTTGGACAGGGGTTTTACGAGCAGTACTTC
CASSFGQGFYEQYF
>-|TRBJ2-7|TRBV7-9|few
TGTGCCAGCAGCTTTTACGACGAGCAGTACTTC
CASSFYDEQYF
>-|TRBJ1-2|TRBV4-3|many
TGCGCCAGCAGCCAAGGGAGGAGCTGGGACGTCTATGGCTACACCTTC
CASSQGRSWDVYGYTF
>-|TRBJ1-2|TRBV7-8|-
TGTGCCAGCAGTTCCGACTATGGCTACACCTTT
CASSSDYGYTF
>TRBD2|TRBJ2-7|TRBV30|many
TGTGCCTGTATAGCGGGTTTCTACGAGCAGTACTTC
CACIAGFYEQYF
>-|TRBJ1-5|TRBV6-5|many
TGTGCCAGCAGCACCGGACAGAAGAATCAGCCCCAGCATTTT
CASSTGQKNQPQHF
>-|TRBJ1-4|TRBV7-2|few
TGTGCCAGCAGCAGGGTCTTTAATGAAAAACTGTTTTTT
CASSRVFNEKLFF
>TRBD1|TRBJ2-4|TRBV5-4|-
TGTGCCAGCAGCCCACCGGACAGGAAAAACATTCAGTACTTC
CASSPPDRKNIQYF
>-|TRBJ2-5|TRBV3-1|-
TGTGCCAGCAGTTCTCCTGGCGGAGTCCAAGAGACCCAGTACTTC
CASSSPGGVQETQYF
>-|TRBJ2-1|TRBV7-3|-
TGTGCCAGCAGCCTCGGGGATGGACCCTACAATGAGCAGTTCTTC
CASSLGDGPYNEQFF
>-|TRBJ2-7|TRBV4-1|many
TGCGCCAGCAGCCACTCCAGGGTCCACGAGCAGTACTTC
CASSHSRVHEQYF
>-|TRBJ2-5|TRBV24-1|-
TGTGCCACCAGTGATCCACTCGCCCAAGAGACCCAGTACTTC
CATSDPLAQETQYF
>-|TRBJ2-7|TRBV28|few
TGTGCCAGCAGTCCCTCCGGGATAACTTCCTACGAGCAGTACTTC
CASSPSGITSYEQYF
>-|TRBJ2-1|TRBV6-5|many
TGTGCCAGCAGCCCCGACTACAATGAGCAGTTCTTC
CASSPDYNEQFF
>-|TRBJ2-1|TRBV20-1|many
TGCAGTGCTAGGCCCCCAGAAAGGCTCTCCTACAATGAGCAGTTCTTC
CSARPPERLSYNEQFF
>-|TRBJ2-3|TRBV4-2|-
TGTGCCAGCAGCTTCGAAGGGCGGGGAGGCACAGATACGCAGTATTTT
CASSFEGRGGTDTQYF
>-|TRBJ2-1|TRBV11-2|few
TGTGCCAGCAGCTCCGGGAGAGGGGGGTACAATGAGCAGTTCTTC
CASSSGRGGYNEQFF
>-|TRBJ1-1|TRBV2|many
TGTGCCAGCAGTTCCCATATGAACACTGAAGCTTTCTTT
CASSSHMNTEAFF
>-|TRBJ2-2|TRBV5-4|few
TGTGCCAGCAAGAGCAGGGGCACCGGGGAGCTGTTTTTT
CASKSRGTGELFF
>-|TRBJ1-2|TRBV5-6|-
TGTGCCAGCAGCTTGGGAGGACCGATCTACACCTTC
CASSLGGPIYTF
>-|TRBJ2-2|TRBV2|many
TGTGCCCGGCACAGGGCGGACACCGGGGAGCTGTTTTTT
CARHRADTGELFF
>TRBD1|TRBJ2-5|TRBV4-2|many
TGTGCCAGCAGCCAAGAAAGAGGGGGCAGCGAGACCCAGTACTTC
CASSQERGGSETQYF
>-|TRBJ1-2|TRBV19|-
TGTGCCAGTAGTATGGACAGATATCATGGCTACACCTTC
CASSMDRYHGYTF
>-|TRBJ1-1|TRBV6-2/TRBV6-3|many
TGTGCCAGCAGTTACTGGGGGACTGAAGCTTTCTTT
CASSYWGTEAFF
>-|TRBJ2-5|TRBV5-1|few
TGCGCCAGCAGCTCGACAGGTGTAGAAGAGACCCAGTACTTC
CASSSTGVEETQYF